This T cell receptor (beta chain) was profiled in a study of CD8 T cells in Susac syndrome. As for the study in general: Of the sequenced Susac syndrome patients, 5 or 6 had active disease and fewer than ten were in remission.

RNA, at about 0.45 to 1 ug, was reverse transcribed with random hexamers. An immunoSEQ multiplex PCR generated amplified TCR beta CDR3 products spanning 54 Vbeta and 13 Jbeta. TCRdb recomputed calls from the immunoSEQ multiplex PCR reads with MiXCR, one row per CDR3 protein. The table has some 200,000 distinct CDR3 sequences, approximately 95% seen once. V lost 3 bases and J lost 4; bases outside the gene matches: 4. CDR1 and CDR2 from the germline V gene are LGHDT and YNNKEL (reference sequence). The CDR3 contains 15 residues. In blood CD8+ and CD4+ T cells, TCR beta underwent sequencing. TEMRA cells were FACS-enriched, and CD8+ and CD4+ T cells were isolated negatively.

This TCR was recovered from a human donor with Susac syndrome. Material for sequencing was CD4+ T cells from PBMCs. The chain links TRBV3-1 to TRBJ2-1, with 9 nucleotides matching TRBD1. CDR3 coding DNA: TGTGCCAGCAGCCATTCGACAGGGGGTTACAATGAGCAGTTCTTC. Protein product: CASSHSTGGYNEQFF.